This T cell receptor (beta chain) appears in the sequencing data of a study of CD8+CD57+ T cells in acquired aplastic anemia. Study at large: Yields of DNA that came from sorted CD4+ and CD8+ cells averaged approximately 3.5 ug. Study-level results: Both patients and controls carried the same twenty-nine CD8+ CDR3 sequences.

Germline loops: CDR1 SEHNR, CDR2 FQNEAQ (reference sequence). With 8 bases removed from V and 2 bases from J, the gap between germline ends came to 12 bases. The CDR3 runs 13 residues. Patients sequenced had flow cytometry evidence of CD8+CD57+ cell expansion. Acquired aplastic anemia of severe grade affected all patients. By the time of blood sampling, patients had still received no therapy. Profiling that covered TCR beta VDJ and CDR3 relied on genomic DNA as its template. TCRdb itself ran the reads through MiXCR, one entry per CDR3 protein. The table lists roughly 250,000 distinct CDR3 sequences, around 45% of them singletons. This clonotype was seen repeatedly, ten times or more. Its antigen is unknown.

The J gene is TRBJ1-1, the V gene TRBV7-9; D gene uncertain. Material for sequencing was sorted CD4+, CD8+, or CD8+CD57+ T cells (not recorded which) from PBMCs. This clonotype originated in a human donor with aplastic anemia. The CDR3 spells CASVEGGNTEAFF. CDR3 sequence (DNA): TGTGCCAGCGTGGAGGGAGGTAACACTGAAGCTTTCTTT.